What follows describes a single T cell receptor beta chain. This entry comes from a study of patients and donors after allogeneic stem cell transplantation. Between the trimmed V and J ends, which lost 8 bases and 0 bases, there was a span of 8 bases. The CDR3 has 13 amino acids. The germline gives CDR1 MNHNS, CDR2 SASEGT. TCRdb reanalysed the RT-PCR reads using MiXCR and keeps one entry per CDR3 protein. This table holds some 960,000 distinct CDR3 sequences, about a sixth found once. The chain is built from TRBV6-1 and TRBJ1-5; unclear D gene. Sequencing was done on a sample of blood, either unsorted or a sorted T cell fraction (not recorded which). The sequence was collected from a human donor who was either an allogeneic HSCT recipient or a stem cell or donor lymphocyte infusion donor (not recorded which). It is not recorded whose cells these are; they may come from a transplant donor. CDR3 residues: CASQRNSNQPQHF. The CDR3 DNA reads as TGTGCCAGCCAAAGGAATAGCAATCAGCCCCAGCATTTT.